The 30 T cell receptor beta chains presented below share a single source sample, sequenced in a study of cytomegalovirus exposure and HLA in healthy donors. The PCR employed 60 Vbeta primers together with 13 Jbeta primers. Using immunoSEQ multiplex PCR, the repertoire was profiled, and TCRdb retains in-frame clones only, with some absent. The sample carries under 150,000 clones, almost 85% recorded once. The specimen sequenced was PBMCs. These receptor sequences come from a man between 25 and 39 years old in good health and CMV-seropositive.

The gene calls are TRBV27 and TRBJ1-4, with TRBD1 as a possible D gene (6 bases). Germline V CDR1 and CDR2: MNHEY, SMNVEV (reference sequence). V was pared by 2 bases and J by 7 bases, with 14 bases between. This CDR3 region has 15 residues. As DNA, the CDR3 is TGTGCCAGCAGTTTAGGGGGCGCGGCACGTGAAAAACTGTTTTTT. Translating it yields CASSLGGAAREKLFF.

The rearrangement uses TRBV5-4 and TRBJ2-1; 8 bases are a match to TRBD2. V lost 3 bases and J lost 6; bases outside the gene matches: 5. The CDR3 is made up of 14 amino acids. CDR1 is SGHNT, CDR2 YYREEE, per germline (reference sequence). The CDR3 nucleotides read TGTGCCAGCAGCTCGGGACTAGTTCCCAATGAGCAGTTCTTC. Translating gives CASSSGLVPNEQFF. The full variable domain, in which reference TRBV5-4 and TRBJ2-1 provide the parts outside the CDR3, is ETGVTQSPTHLIKTRGQQVTLRCSSQSGHNTVSWYQQALGQGPQFIFQYYREEENGRGNFPPRFSGLQFPNYSSELNVNALELDDSALYLCASSSGLVPNEQFFGPGTRLTVL.

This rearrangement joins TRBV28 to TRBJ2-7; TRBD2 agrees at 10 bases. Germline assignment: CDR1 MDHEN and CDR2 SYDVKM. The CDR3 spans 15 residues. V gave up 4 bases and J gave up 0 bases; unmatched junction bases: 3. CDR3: CASSWASGSSYEQYF. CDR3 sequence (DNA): TGTGCCAGCAGTTGGGCTAGCGGGAGCTCCTACGAGCAGTACTTC.

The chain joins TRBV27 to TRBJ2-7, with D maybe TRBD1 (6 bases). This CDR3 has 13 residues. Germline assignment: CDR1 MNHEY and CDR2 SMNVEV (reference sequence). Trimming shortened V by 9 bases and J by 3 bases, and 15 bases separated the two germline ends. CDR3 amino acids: CARGQGFCYEQYF. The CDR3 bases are TGTGCCAGGGGACAAGGTTTTTGCTACGAGCAGTACTTC.

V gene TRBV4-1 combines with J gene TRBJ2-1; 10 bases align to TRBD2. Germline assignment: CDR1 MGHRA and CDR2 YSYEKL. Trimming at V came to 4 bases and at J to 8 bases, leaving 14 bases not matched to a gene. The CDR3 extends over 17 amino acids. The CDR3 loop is CASSRTKGTSVWDEQFF. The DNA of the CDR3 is TGCGCCAGCAGCCGAACAAAAGGGACTAGCGTCTGGGATGAGCAGTTCTTC.

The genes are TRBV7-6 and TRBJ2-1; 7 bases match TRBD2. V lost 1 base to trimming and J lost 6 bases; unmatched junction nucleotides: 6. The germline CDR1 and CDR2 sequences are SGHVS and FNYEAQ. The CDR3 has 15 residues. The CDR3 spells CASSLELASGNEQFF. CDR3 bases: TGTGCCAGCAGCTTAGAGTTAGCTAGCGGCAATGAGCAGTTCTTC.

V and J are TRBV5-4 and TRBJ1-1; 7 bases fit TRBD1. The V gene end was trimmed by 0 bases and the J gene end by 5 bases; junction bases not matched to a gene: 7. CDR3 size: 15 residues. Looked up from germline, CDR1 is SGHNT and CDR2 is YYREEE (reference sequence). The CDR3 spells CASSLGGAGGTEAFF. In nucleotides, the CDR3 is TGTGCCAGCAGCTTGGGCGGGGCAGGGGGGACTGAAGCTTTCTTT.

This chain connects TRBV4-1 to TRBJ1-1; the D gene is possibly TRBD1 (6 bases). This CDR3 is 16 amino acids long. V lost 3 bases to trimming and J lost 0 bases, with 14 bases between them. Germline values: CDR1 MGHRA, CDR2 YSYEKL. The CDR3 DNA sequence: TGCGCCAGCAGCCACCGGGACATAAGAATGAACACTGAAGCTTTCTTT. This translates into CASSHRDIRMNTEAFF.

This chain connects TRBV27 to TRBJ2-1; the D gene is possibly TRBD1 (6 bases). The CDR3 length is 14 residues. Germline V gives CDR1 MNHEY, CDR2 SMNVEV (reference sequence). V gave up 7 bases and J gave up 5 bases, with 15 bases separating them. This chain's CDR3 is CASNPGVTDNEQFF. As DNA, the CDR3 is TGTGCCAGCAACCCAGGGGTGACAGACAATGAGCAGTTCTTC.

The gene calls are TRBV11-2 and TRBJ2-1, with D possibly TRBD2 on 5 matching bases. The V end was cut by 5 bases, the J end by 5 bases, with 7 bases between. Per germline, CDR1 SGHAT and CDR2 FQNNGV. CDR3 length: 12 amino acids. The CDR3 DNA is TGTGCCAGCAGCATCGGGGACAATGAGCAGTTCTTC. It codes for CASSIGDNEQFF.

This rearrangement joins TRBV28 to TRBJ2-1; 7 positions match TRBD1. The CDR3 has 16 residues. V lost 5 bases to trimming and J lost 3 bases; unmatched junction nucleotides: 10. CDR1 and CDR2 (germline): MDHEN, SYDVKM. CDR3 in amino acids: CASSPRQGPLYNEQFF. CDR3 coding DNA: TGTGCCAGCAGTCCGAGACAGGGACCCCTCTACAATGAGCAGTTCTTC.

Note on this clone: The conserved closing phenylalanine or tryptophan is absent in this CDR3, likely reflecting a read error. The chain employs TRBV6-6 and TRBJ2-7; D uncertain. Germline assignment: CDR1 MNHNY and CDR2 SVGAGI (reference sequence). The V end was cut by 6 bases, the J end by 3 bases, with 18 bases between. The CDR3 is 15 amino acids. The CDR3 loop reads CASSSLQRSIYEQYL. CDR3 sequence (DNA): TGTGCCAGCAGCAGCTTACAGAGATCCATCTACGAGCAGTACCTC.

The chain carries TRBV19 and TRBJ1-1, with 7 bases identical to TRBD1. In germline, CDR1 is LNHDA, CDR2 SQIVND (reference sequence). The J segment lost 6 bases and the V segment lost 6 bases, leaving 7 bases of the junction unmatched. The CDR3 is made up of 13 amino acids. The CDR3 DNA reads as TGTGCCAGTAGCACTACAGGGGAACCTGAAGCTTTCTTT. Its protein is CASSTTGEPEAFF.

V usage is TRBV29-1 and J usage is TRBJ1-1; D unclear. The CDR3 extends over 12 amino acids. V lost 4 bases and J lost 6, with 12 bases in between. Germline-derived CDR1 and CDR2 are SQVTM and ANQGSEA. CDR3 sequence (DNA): TGCAGCGTTGGTTCGGTTATCGCTGAAGCTTTCTTT. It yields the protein CSVGSVIAEAFF.

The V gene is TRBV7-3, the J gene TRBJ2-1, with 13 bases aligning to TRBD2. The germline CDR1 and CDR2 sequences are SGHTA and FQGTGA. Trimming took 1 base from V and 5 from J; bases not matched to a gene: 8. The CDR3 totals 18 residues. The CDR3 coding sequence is TGTGCCAGCAGCTTAAGGGGACTAGCGGGGAATGGGAACAATGAGCAGTTCTTC. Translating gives CASSLRGLAGNGNNEQFF.

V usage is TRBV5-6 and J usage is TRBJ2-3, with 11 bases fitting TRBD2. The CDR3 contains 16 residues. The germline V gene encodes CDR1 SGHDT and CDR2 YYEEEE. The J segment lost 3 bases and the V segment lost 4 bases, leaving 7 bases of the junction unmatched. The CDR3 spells CASSPRASGRTDTQYF. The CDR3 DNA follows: TGTGCCAGCAGCCCCCGGGCTAGCGGGAGGACAGATACGCAGTATTTT.

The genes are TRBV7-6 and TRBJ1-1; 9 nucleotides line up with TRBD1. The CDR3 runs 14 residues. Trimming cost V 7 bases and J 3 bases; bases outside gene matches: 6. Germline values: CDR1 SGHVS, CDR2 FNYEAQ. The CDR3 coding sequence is TGTGCCAGCAAAAGACAGGGGGTAGACACTGAAGCTTTCTTT. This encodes CASKRQGVDTEAFF. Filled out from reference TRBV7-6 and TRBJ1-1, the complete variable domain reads GAGVSQSPRYKVTKRGQDVALRCDPISGHVSLYWYRQALGQGPEFLTYFNYEAQQDKSGLPNDRFSAERPEGSISTLTIQRTEQRDSAMYRCASKRQGVDTEAFFGQGTRLTVV.

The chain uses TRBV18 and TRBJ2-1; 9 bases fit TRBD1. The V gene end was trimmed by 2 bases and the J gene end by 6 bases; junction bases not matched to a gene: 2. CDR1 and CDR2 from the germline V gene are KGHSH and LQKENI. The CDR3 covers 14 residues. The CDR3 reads CASSPGTGLNEQFF. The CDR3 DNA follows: TGTGCCAGCTCACCAGGGACAGGGCTCAATGAGCAGTTCTTC. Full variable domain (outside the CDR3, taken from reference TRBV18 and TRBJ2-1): NAGVMQNPRHLVRRRGQEARLRCSPMKGHSHVYWYRQLPEEGLKFMVYLQKENIIDESGMPKERFSAEFPKEGPSILRIQQVVRGDSAAYFCASSPGTGLNEQFFGPGTRLTVL.

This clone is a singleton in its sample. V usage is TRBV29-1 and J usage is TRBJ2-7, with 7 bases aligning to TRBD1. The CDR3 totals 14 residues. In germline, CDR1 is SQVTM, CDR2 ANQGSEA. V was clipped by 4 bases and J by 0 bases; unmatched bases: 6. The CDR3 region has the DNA TGCAGCGTTGTGACAGGGTATTCCTCCTACGAGCAGTACTTC. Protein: CSVVTGYSSYEQYF.

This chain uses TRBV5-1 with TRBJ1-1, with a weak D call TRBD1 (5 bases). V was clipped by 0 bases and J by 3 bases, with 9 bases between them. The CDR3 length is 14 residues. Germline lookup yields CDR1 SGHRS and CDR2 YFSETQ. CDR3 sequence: CASSLEGPDTEAFF. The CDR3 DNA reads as TGCGCCAGCAGCTTGGAGGGGCCGGACACTGAAGCTTTCTTT.

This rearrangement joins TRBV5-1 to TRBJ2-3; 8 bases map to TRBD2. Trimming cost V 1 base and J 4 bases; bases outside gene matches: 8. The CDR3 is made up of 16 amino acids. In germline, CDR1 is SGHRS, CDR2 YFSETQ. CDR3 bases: TGCGCCAGCAGCTTGCAACGGGGGGGCACGTCAGATACGCAGTATTTT. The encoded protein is CASSLQRGGTSDTQYF. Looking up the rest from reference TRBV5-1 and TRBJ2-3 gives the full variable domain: KAGVTQTPRYLIKTRGQQVTLSCSPISGHRSVSWYQQTPGQGLQFLFEYFSETQRNKGNFPGRFSGRQFSNSRSEMNVSTLELGDSALYLCASSLQRGGTSDTQYFGPGTRLTVL.

CDR3 protein: CASSEGPSEVQPQHF. In DNA form, the CDR3 reads TGTGCCAGCAGTGAAGGTCCCTCGGAGGTTCAGCCCCAGCATTTT. V and J are TRBV2 and TRBJ1-5; unclear D gene. V lost 1 base to trimming and J lost 6 bases, with 13 bases between them. The length of the CDR3 is 15 residues. Germline V gene lookup returns CDR1 SNHLY and CDR2 FYNNEI.

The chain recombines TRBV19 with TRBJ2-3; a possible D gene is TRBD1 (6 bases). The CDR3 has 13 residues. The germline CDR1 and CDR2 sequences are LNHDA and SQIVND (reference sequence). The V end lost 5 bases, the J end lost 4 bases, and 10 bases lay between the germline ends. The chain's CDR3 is CASSPGVADTQYF. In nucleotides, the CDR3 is TGTGCCAGTAGTCCAGGGGTTGCAGATACGCAGTATTTT.

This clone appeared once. CDR3 nucleotide sequence: TGCGCCAGTAGCCCCCCGGGACTAGCGGGAACCGGGGAGCTGTTTTTT. Its translation is CASSPPGLAGTGELFF. The gene calls are TRBV5-1 and TRBJ2-2; 13 bases fit TRBD2. The CDR3 length is 16 residues. Looked up from germline, CDR1 is SGHRS and CDR2 is YFSETQ. V lost 8 bases to trimming and J lost 5 bases; unmatched junction nucleotides: 9.

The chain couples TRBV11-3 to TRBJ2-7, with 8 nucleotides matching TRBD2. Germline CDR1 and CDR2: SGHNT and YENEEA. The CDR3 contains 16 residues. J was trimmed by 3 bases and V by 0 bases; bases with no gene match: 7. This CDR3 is CASSLDFQRGNYEQYF. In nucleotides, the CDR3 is TGTGCCAGCAGCTTAGATTTTCAGCGGGGGAACTACGAGCAGTACTTC.

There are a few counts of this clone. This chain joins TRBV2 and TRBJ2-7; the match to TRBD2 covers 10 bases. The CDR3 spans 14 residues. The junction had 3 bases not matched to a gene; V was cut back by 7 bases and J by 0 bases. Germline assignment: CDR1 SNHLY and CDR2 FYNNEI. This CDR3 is CASKLAGSSYEQYF. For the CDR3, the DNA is TGTGCCAGCAAACTAGCGGGGAGCTCCTACGAGCAGTACTTC.

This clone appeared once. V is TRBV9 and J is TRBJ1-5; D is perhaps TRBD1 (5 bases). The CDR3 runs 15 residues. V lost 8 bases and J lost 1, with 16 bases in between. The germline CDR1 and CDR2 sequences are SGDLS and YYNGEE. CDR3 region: CASQRGLGSNQPQHF. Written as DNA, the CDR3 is TGTGCCAGTCAGCGGGGCCTGGGCAGCAATCAGCCCCAGCATTTT. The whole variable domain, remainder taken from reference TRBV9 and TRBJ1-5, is DSGVTQTPKHLITATGQRVTLRCSPRSGDLSVYWYQQSLDQGLQFLIQYYNGEERAKGNILERFSAQQFPDLHSELNLSSLELGDSALYFCASQRGLGSNQPQHFGDGTRLSIL.

This chain's CDR3 is CASSEQGQPPTDTQYF. CDR3 sequence (DNA): TGCGCCAGCAGTGAGCAGGGCCAGCCCCCCACAGATACGCAGTATTTT. The rearrangement links TRBV10-1 to TRBJ2-3; D perhaps matches TRBD1 (5 bases). Germline V gene data show CDR1 as WNHNN and CDR2 as SYGVQD (reference sequence). This CDR3 has 16 amino acids. The V and J ends lost 2 bases and 2 bases respectively, with 14 bases between them.

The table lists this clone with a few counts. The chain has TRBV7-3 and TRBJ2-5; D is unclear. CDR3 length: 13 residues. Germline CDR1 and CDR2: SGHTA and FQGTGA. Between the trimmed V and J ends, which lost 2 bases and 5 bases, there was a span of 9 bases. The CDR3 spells CASSLSSEETQYF. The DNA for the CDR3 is TGTGCCAGCAGCTTATCGAGCGAGGAGACCCAGTACTTC.

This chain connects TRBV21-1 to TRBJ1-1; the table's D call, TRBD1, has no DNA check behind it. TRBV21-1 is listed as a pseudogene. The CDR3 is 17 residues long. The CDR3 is CASSNVRGTGEYTEAFF. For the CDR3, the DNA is TGTGCCAGCAGCAATGTAAGAGGGACAGGGGAATATACTGAAGCTTTCTTT.